The 9 T cell receptor beta chains below all came from one sample that was sequenced in a study of shared clonotypes between healthy human individuals. Using immunoSEQ multiplex PCR, the repertoire was profiled, and TCRdb retains in-frame clones only, with some absent. The table shows some 2 million clones, with approximately 95% occurring only once. Naive CD8 populations comprised CD45RO-negative cells positively selected for CCR7, excluding terminally differentiated effector memory CD45RA+ cells. Source material: naive CD8+ T cells sorted from blood. Receptor source: a man aged 18 to 35 in good health.

J is TRBJ2-7 and V is TRBV5-6, with 7 bases identical to TRBD1. The CDR3 length is 14 residues. V lost 1 base to trimming and J lost 5 bases; unmatched junction nucleotides: 6. Germline V gene sequence: CDR1 SGHDT, CDR2 YYEEEE. The CDR3 DNA reads TGTGCCAGCAGCTTGAGAGGGGGCTTCAACGAGCAGTACTTC. Amino acids: CASSLRGGFNEQYF.

CDR3 in DNA: TGTGCCAGCAGCCCTCTTCGGGGCACCGGGGAGCTGTTTTTT. This encodes CASSPLRGTGELFF. The chain uses TRBV7-9 and TRBJ2-2; possibly TRBD2 for D (5 bases). This CDR3 spans 14 amino acids. Deletions cut 5 bases from V and 4 bases from J, with 11 bases between. Germline V gene data show CDR1 as SEHNR and CDR2 as FQNEAQ (reference sequence).

The chain couples TRBV4-3 to TRBJ1-2; tentatively, D is TRBD1 (5 bases). This CDR3 is built from 14 residues. The germline CDR1 and CDR2 sequences are LGHNA and YSLEER. V was shortened by 0 bases and J by 8 bases, with 13 bases between the two germline ends. CDR3 coding DNA: TGCGCCAGCAGCCAAGATGAAGTCAGGGTAGGCTACACCTTC. Amino acid sequence: CASSQDEVRVGYTF.

Only one count was recorded for this clone. The V gene is TRBV28, the J gene TRBJ2-1; D is undetermined. Germline lookup yields CDR1 MDHEN and CDR2 SYDVKM. Trimming took off 5 bases at V and 12 bases at J, with 11 bases between the two ends. This CDR3 region has 11 residues. CDR3 loop: CASSSALVQFF. CDR3 nucleotide sequence: TGTGCCAGCAGTAGCGCGTTGGTGCAGTTCTTC. The whole variable domain, filled in from reference TRBV28 and TRBJ2-1, reads DVKVTQSSRYLVKRTGEKVFLECVQDMDHENMFWYRQDPGLGLRLIYFSYDVKMKEKGDIPEGYSVSREKKERFSLILESASTNQTSMYLCASSSALVQFFGPGTRLTVL.

The chain employs TRBV10-3 and TRBJ2-7; 8 bases line up with TRBD2. The V gene's germline CDR1 is ENHRY and CDR2 SYGVKD. V shed 4 bases and J 3 bases; nucleotides not matched to a gene: 5. The CDR3 is made up of 14 amino acids. The CDR3 bases are TGTGCCATCAGTGCTACTAGCGGCGACTACGAGCAGTACTTC. Protein product: CAISATSGDYEQYF.

Only one count was recorded for this clone. This rearrangement joins TRBV6-9 to TRBJ2-1; D gene ambiguous. This CDR3 spans 17 amino acids. Looked up from germline, CDR1 is MNHGY and CDR2 is SVAAGI. Trimming shortened V by 0 bases and J by 7 bases, and 19 bases separated the two germline ends. The CDR3 here is CASSYSRLFPRRNEQFF. The DNA for the CDR3 is TGTGCCAGCAGTTATTCGCGGCTCTTCCCTAGAAGGAATGAGCAGTTCTTC.

The chain carries TRBV5-6 and TRBJ2-7; 8 bases match TRBD1. CDR3 length equals 17 residues. The V segment lost 3 bases and the J segment 0 bases; nucleotides outside the gene matches: 11. Germline CDR1 SGHDT, CDR2 YYEEEE. Written as DNA, the CDR3 is TGTGCCAGCAGCTCCAGAACCCGGACAGGGAACTCCTACGAGCAGTACTTC. Its protein product is CASSSRTRTGNSYEQYF.

The V call is TRBV30, the J call TRBJ1-5, with D possibly being TRBD1 (5 bases). This CDR3 contains 11 residues. Germline V CDR1 and CDR2: GTSNPN, SVGIG (reference sequence). The V end was cut by 5 bases, the J end by 5 bases, with 7 bases between. The CDR3 here is CAWGHDQPQHF. The CDR3 nucleotides read TGTGCCTGGGGACACGATCAGCCCCAGCATTTT.

V gene TRBV5-8 combines with J gene TRBJ2-5, with D maybe TRBD1 (5 bases). The CDR3 runs 17 residues. With 0 bases removed from V and 4 bases from J, the gap between germline ends came to 19 bases. Germline-derived CDR1 and CDR2 are SGHTS and YDEGEE. In DNA form, the CDR3 reads TGTGCCAGCAGCTTGGGTGAAACAGGCGCCTCTATAGAGACCCAGTACTTC. Protein: CASSLGETGASIETQYF.